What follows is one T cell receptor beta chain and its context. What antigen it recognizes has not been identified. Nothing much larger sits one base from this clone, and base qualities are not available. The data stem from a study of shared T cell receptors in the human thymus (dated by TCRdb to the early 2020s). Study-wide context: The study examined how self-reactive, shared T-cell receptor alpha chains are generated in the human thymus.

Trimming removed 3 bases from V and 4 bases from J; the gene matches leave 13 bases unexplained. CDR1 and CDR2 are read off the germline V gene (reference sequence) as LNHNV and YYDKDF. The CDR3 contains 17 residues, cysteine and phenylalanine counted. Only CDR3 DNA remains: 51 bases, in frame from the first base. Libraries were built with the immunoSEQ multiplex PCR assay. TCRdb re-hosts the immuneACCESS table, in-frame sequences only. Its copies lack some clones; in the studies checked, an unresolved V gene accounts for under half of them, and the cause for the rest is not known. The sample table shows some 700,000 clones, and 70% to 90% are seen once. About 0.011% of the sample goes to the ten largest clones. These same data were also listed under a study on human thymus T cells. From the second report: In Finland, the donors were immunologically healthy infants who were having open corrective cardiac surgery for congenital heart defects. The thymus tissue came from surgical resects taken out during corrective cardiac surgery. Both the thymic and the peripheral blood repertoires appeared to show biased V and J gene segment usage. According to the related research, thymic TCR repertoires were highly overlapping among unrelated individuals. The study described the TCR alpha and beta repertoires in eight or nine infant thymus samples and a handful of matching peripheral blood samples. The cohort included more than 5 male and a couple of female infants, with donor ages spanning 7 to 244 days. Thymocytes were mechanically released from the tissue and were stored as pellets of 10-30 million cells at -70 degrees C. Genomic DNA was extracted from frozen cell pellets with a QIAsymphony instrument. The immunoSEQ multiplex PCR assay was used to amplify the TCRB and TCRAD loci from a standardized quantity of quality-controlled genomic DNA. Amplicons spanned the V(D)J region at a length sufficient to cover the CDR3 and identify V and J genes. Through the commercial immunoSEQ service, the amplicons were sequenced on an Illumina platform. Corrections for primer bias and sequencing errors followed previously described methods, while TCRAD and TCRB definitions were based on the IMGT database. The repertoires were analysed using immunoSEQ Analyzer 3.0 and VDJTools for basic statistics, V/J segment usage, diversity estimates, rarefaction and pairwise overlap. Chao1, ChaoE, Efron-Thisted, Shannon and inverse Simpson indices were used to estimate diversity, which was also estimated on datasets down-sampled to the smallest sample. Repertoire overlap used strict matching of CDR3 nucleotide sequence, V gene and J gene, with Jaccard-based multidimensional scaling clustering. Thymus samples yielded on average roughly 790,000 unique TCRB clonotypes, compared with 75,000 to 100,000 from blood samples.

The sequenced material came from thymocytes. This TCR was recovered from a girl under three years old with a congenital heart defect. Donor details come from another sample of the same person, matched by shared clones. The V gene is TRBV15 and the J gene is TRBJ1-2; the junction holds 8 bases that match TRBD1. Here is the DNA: TGTGCCACCAGCAGCCCCCCACACGGACAGGGAGTCTATGGCTACACCTTC. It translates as CATSSPPHGQGVYGYTF. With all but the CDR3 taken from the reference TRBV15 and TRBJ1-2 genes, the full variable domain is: DAMVIQNPRYQVTQFGKPVTLSCSQTLNHNVMYWYQQKSSQAPKLLFHYYDKDFNNEADTPDNFQSRRPNTSFCFLDIRSPGLGDTAMYLCATSSPPHGQGVYGYTFGSGTRLTVV.